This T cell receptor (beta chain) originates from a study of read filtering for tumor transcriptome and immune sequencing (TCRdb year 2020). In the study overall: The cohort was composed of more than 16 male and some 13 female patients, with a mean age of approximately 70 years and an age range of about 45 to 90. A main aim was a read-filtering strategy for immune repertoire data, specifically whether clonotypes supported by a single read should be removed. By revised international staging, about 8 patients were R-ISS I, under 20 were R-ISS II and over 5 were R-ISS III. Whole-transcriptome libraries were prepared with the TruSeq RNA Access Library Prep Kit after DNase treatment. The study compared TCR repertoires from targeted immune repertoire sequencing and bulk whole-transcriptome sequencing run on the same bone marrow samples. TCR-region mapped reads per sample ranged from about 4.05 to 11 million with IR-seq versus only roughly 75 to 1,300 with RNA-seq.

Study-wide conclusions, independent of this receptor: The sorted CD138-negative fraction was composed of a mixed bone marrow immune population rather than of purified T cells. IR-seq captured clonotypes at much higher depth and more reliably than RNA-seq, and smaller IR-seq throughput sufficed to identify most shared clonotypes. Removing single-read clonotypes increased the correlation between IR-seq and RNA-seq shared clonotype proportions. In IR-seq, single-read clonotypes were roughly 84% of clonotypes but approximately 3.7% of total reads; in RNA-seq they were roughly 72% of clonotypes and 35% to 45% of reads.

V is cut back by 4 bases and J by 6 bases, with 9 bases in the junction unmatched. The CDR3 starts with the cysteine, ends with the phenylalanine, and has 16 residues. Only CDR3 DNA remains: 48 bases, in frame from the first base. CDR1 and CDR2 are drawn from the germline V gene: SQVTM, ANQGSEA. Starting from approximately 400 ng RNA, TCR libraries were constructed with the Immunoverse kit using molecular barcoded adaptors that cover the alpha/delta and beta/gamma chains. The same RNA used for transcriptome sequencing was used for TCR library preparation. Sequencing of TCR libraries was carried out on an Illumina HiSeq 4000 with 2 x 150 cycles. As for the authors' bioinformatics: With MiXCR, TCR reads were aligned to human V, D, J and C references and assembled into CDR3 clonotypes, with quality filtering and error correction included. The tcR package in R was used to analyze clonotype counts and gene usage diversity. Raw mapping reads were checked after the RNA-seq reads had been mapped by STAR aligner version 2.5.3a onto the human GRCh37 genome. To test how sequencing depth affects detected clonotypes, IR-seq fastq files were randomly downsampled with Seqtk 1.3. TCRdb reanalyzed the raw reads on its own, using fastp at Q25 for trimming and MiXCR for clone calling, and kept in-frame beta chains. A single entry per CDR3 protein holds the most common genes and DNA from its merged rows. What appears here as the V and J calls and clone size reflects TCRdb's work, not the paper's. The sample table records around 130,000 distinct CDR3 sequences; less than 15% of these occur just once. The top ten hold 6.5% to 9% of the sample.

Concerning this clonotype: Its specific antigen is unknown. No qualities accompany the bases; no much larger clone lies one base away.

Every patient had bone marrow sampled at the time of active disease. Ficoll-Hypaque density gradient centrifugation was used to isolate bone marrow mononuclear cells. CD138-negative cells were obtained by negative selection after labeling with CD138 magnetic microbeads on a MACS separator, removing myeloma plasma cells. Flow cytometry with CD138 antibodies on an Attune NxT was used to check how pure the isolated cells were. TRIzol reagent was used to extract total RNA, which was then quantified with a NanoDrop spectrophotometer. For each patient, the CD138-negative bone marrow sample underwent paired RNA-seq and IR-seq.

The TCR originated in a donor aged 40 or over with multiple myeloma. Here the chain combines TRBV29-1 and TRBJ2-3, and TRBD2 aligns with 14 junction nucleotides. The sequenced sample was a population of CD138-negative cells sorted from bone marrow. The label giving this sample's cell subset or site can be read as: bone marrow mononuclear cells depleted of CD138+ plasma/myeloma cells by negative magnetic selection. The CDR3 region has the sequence CSVGGGTSGSLDTQYF. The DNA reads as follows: TGCAGCGTTGGGGGGGGGACTAGCGGGAGCTTGGATACGCAGTATTTT.